This T cell receptor (beta chain) was captured by sequencing in a study of cytomegalovirus exposure and HLA in healthy donors. The method was immunoSEQ multiplex PCR; TCRdb's version includes in-frame clones alone and lacks a portion of them. The sample shows about 110,000 clones, around 89% of them seen only once. The donors were part of the validation cohort, which consisted of about 120 subjects and was separate from the first cohort of 666 subjects. V was pared by 5 bases and J by 6 bases, with 5 bases of the junction left unmatched. The CDR3 spans 14 residues. Germline V gene sequence: CDR1 GTSNPN, CDR2 SVGIG (reference sequence).

The receptor was isolated from a woman aged 25 to 39 in good health and CMV-seropositive. The chain uses TRBV30 and TRBJ2-1; 12 positions agree with TRBD2. Material for sequencing was PBMCs. The CDR3: CAWARTSGANEQFF. CDR3 DNA sequence: TGTGCCTGGGCCCGGACTAGCGGGGCCAATGAGCAGTTCTTC.